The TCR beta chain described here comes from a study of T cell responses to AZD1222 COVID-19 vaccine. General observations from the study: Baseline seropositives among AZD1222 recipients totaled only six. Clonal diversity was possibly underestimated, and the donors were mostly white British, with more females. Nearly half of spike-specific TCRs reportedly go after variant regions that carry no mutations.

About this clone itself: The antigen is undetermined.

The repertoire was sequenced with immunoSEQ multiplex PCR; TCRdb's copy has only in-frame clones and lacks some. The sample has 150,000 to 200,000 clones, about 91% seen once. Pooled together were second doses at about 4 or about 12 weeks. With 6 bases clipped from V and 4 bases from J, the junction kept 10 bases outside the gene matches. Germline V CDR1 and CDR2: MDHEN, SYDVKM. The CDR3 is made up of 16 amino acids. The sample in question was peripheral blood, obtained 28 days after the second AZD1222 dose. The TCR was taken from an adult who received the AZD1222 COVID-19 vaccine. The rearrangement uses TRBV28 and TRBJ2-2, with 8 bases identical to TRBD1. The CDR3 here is CASSAERQGRTGELFF. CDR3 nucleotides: TGTGCCAGCAGCGCTGAGCGACAGGGGCGCACCGGGGAGCTGTTTTTT.